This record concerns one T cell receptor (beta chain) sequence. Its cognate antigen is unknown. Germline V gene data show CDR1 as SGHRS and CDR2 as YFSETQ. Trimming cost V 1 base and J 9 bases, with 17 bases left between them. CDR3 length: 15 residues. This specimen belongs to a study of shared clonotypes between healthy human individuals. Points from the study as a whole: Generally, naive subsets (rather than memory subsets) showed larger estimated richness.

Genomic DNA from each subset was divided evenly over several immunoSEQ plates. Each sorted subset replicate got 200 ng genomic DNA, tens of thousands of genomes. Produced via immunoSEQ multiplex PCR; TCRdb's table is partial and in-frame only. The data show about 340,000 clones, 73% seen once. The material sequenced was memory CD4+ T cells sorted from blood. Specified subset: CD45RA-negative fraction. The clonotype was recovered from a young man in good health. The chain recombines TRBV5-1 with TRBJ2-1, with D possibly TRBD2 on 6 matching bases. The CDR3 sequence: CASSLRSGSPSEQFF. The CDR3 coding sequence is TGCGCCAGCAGCTTGCGTAGCGGAAGCCCATCTGAGCAGTTCTTC.